This entry lists 25 T cell receptor beta chains sequenced from one sample in a study of blood T cells in healthy people across ages. A second PCR of roughly 7 to 11 cycles used a sample-barcoded 5' primer and a J-beta primer mix. TCRdb processed the 5' RACE reads anew with MiXCR; each CDR3 protein has one entry. This table has around 1,000,000 distinct CDR3 sequences, more than 30% appearing once. Material for sequencing was blood. Receptors originate from a man aged 18 to 29 in good health.

In this sample, this clonotype turned up a few times. This chain joins TRBV27 and TRBJ1-2; 7 nucleotides agree with TRBD1. The V gene end was trimmed by 0 bases and the J gene end by 8 bases; junction bases not matched to a gene: 6. CDR3 size: 14 residues. Germline V gives CDR1 MNHEY, CDR2 SMNVEV (reference sequence). The CDR3 loop reads CASSLSTGISGYTF. The CDR3 coding sequence is TGTGCCAGCAGTTTATCGACAGGGATCAGCGGCTACACCTTC.

This clonotype was counted at least ten times. The CDR3 loop reads CSVGVTDTQYF. The CDR3 nucleotides are TGCAGCGTTGGAGTCACAGATACGCAGTATTTT. V gene TRBV29-1 combines with J gene TRBJ2-3; the D is unclear. The V gene lost 4 bases and the J gene lost 2 bases, with 4 bases spanning the gap. The CDR3 covers 11 residues. Germline V gives CDR1 SQVTM, CDR2 ANQGSEA.

This sequence joins TRBV2 and TRBJ1-5; no clear D gene. V lost 5 bases and J lost 3, with 8 bases in between. Germline assignment: CDR1 SNHLY and CDR2 FYNNEI. This CDR3 comprises 13 residues. The CDR3 here is CASSPRDNQPQHF. The CDR3 nucleotides read TGTGCCAGCAGTCCTCGTGACAATCAGCCCCAGCATTTT.

This clonotype was seen more than once but under ten times. The chain joins TRBV25-1 to TRBJ2-5, with unresolved D. V dropped 3 bases and J dropped 2 bases, with 13 bases sitting between them. The CDR3 is made up of 15 amino acids. Germline CDR1 and CDR2: MGHDK and SYGVNS. CDR3 region: CASSDWQTQQETQYF. The CDR3 DNA reads TGTGCCAGCAGTGATTGGCAGACCCAACAAGAGACCCAGTACTTC.

This clonotype was seen at least ten times. This chain connects TRBV7-7 to TRBJ2-1, with TRBD1 identical over 7 bases. In germline, CDR1 is SSHAT, CDR2 FNYEAQ (reference sequence). The CDR3 totals 15 residues. V shed 2 bases, J shed 0 bases, and the junction held 1 base outside the gene matches. CDR3 bases: TGTGCCAGCAGCTTACGGGACAGCTCCTACAATGAGCAGTTCTTC. It encodes CASSLRDSSYNEQFF.

This clonotype occurred many times. The chain couples TRBV12-3 or TRBV12-4 to TRBJ1-5; D is possibly TRBD1 (5 bases). The CDR3 length is 14 residues. Trimming shortened V by 3 bases and J by 6 bases, and 12 bases separated the two germline ends. Here the CDR3 DNA reads TGTGCCAGCAGTTTCGGGGGTTTCGGTCAGCCCCAGCATTTT. Translated, it gives CASSFGGFGQPQHF.

The J gene is TRBJ1-2, the V gene TRBV6-1; weak D call: TRBD1 (6 bases). Per the germline V gene, CDR1 is MNHNS and CDR2 is SASEGT. The germline V and J ends were trimmed by 4 bases and 2 bases, with 14 bases remaining between them. The CDR3 extends over 15 amino acids. CDR3 protein: CASSGTDSPNYGYTF. The CDR3 bases are TGTGCCAGCAGTGGGACGGACAGCCCGAACTATGGCTACACCTTC.

This clonotype was found a few times. The CDR3 reads CASSYRGLQFF. The CDR3 DNA sequence: TGTGCCAGCAGTTACAGAGGGCTGCAGTTCTTC. V is TRBV6-5 and J is TRBJ2-1, with a possible D match to TRBD2 (5 bases). Germline CDR1 is MNHEY and CDR2 is SVGAGI. The CDR3 is 11 amino acids. V lost 2 bases to trimming and J lost 12 bases, with 8 bases between them.

This chain links TRBV6-5 with TRBJ2-5; D is perhaps TRBD2 (6 bases). CDR1 and CDR2 (germline): MNHEY, SVGAGI. Trimming shortened V by 10 bases and J by 1 base, and 13 bases separated the two germline ends. The CDR3 loop spans 13 amino acids. CDR3 protein: CATTSGVQETQYF. The CDR3 nucleotides are TGTGCCACAACGTCGGGGGTCCAAGAGACCCAGTACTTC.

This clonotype was observed a few times. The chain employs TRBV20-1 and TRBJ2-7, with 7 bases aligning to TRBD2. V gave up 5 bases and J gave up 6 bases; unmatched junction bases: 10. CDR3 length equals 13 residues. The germline V gene encodes CDR1 DFQATT and CDR2 SNEGSKA (reference sequence). CDR3 in DNA: TGCAGTGCTTTCGGACTAGGTTCGGTCGAGCAGTACTTC. This encodes CSAFGLGSVEQYF.

J is TRBJ1-5 and V is TRBV29-1, with 7 positions matching TRBD1. Germline CDR1 SQVTM, CDR2 ANQGSEA. The CDR3 is 15 residues long. The V segment lost 4 bases and the J segment 6 bases; nucleotides outside the gene matches: 12. In nucleotides, the CDR3 is TGCAGCGTTGTTTACCCGCCAGGGGGAGGTCAGCCCCAGCATTTT. Protein sequence: CSVVYPPGGGQPQHF.

The gene calls are TRBV6-5 and TRBJ1-4; D unclear. The V gene lost 6 bases and the J gene lost 6 bases, with 14 bases spanning the gap. This CDR3 has 14 residues. CDR1 MNHEY and CDR2 SVGAGI come from the germline V gene. This chain's CDR3 is CASRIRSSDEKLFF. For the CDR3, the DNA is TGTGCCAGCAGAATTCGCTCGTCGGATGAAAAACTGTTTTTT.

Worth noting for this clonotype: The junction does not match germline at one end; this may be a read error. V gene TRBV20-1 combines with J gene TRBJ2-3, with 9 bases that match TRBD2. CDR1 and CDR2 from the germline V gene are DFQATT and SNEGSKA (reference sequence). The CDR3 has 15 amino acids. CDR3 sequence: CSAPIAGDVADTRYF. For the CDR3, the DNA is TGCAGTGCTCCCATAGCGGGGGATGTTGCAGATACGCGGTATTTT.

The CDR3 sequence is CASYRENNEQYF. DNA of the CDR3: TGTGCTAGCTACAGGGAGAATAATGAGCAGTACTTC. The rearrangement uses TRBV12-5 and TRBJ2-5; TRBD1 might be the D (6 bases). The V end was cut by 9 bases, the J end by 11 bases, with 19 bases between. Germline V lookup: CDR1 LGHNT, CDR2 FRNRAP. The CDR3 has 12 amino acids.

The chain recombines TRBV12-3 or TRBV12-4 with TRBJ1-1; D is possibly TRBD1 (6 bases). Deletions cut 8 bases from V and 7 bases from J, with 11 bases between. The CDR3 has 11 amino acids. The CDR3 DNA reads as TGTGCCAGCCAGCAGGGGTGTGAAGCTTTCTTT. Amino acids: CASQQGCEAFF.

This clonotype was observed a handful of times. The gene calls are TRBV10-3 and TRBJ2-7; D is ambiguous. This CDR3 has 16 residues. The germline CDR1 and CDR2 sequences are ENHRY and SYGVKD. The ends were cut back, 8 bases at V and 0 bases at J, with 20 bases in the middle. CDR3: CAIWATKRKASYEQYF. The DNA for the CDR3 is TGTGCCATCTGGGCAACAAAGAGAAAAGCCTCCTACGAGCAGTACTTC.

The chain couples TRBV20-1 to TRBJ1-6; D possibly corresponds to TRBD1 (5 bases). The CDR3 covers 16 residues. Germline values: CDR1 DFQATT, CDR2 SNEGSKA (reference sequence). Trimming took 0 bases from V and 5 from J, leaving 14 bases between them. CDR3 sequence: CSARDLRDPDNSPLHF. As DNA, the CDR3 is TGCAGTGCTAGAGACCTTAGGGACCCAGATAATTCACCCCTCCACTTT.

This chain connects TRBV7-8 to TRBJ1-5; D call uncertain. The length of the CDR3 is 14 residues. V was clipped by 6 bases and J by 7 bases, with 16 bases between them. Germline values: CDR1 SGHVS, CDR2 FQNEAQ. The CDR3 DNA reads as TGTGCCAGCAGTCCGGGCTCCGGGAGACAGCCCCAGCATTTT. This encodes CASSPGSGRQPQHF.

This clonotype was seen more than once but under ten times. The chain uses TRBV3-1 and TRBJ1-1, with D uncertain. CDR1 LGHDT and CDR2 YNNKEL come from the germline V gene (reference sequence). The V end lost 1 base, the J end lost 1 base, and 7 bases lay between the germline ends. The CDR3 runs 14 residues. The CDR3 sequence: CASSQATENTEAFF. CDR3 in DNA: TGTGCCAGCAGCCAAGCGACCGAGAACACTGAAGCTTTCTTT.

This clonotype occurred a few times. The V gene is TRBV9, the J gene TRBJ1-2; TRBD1 is a possible D gene (5 bases). The germline CDR1 and CDR2 sequences are SGDLS and YYNGEE. CDR3 length: 14 residues. Trimming removed 3 bases from V and 8 bases from J, with 17 bases in between. The CDR3 DNA reads TGTGCCAGCAGCGGGGACTTCGGGACCATCGGCTACACCTTC. Translation gives CASSGDFGTIGYTF. Using reference TRBV9 and TRBJ1-2 for the parts outside the CDR3, the full variable domain is DSGVTQTPKHLITATGQRVTLRCSPRSGDLSVYWYQQSLDQGLQFLIQYYNGEERAKGNILERFSAQQFPDLHSELNLSSLELGDSALYFCASSGDFGTIGYTFGSGTRLTVV.

DNA for the CDR3: TGTGCCAGCAGCCAAGAAGACGACAGGGGAGTGTTTGGCTACACCTTC. Residues: CASSQEDDRGVFGYTF. V and J are TRBV3-1 and TRBJ1-2; TRBD1 matches at 8 bases. V trimming: 0 bases; J trimming: 7 bases; junction bases outside the gene matches: 10. CDR3 length: 16 residues. Germline CDR1 reads LGHDT; CDR2 reads YNNKEL (reference sequence).

The rearrangement uses TRBV5-1 and TRBJ1-6; 7 nucleotides agree with TRBD1. Trimming took 4 bases from V and 8 from J; bases not matched to a gene: 6. The CDR3 sequence is 14 residues long. Germline CDR1 and CDR2: SGHRS and YFSETQ. CDR3 nucleotide sequence: TGCGCCAGCAGCCCGGGACAGCTTGATTCACCCCTCCACTTT. It is translated as CASSPGQLDSPLHF.

The chain joins TRBV2 to TRBJ2-2, with unresolved D. The germline CDR1 and CDR2 sequences are SNHLY and FYNNEI. The CDR3 is 13 amino acids. The V end was cut by 9 bases, the J end by 1 base, with 9 bases between. The CDR3 nucleotides read TGTGCCAGGGGTCCGGAGAACACCGGGGAGCTGTTTTTT. It encodes CARGPENTGELFF.

The rearrangement uses TRBV12-5 and TRBJ2-1; 10 nucleotides line up with TRBD2. The junction had 11 bases not matched to a gene; V was cut back by 5 bases and J by 10 bases. The germline V gene has CDR1 LGHNT and CDR2 FRNRAP. The CDR3 spans 15 residues. CDR3 sequence reads: CASGITSGATVEQFF. CDR3 nucleotides: TGTGCTAGTGGTATCACTAGCGGGGCTACGGTGGAGCAGTTCTTC.

A note on this clonotype: A junction end diverges from the germline sequence, so it may reflect a read error. V gene TRBV4-2 combines with J gene TRBJ2-1; 8 bases fit TRBD1. The CDR3 spans 17 residues. Germline loops: CDR1 LGHNA, CDR2 YNFKEQ. The CDR3 is CACSQDLQGEAYNEQFF. The CDR3 bases are TGTGCCTGCAGCCAAGATTTACAGGGGGAAGCCTACAATGAGCAGTTCTTC.